This TCR beta chain was documented in a study of Graves' ophthalmopathy and Graves' hyperthyroidism. Cases classed as stable hyperthyroidism had no ophthalmopathy within 18 months of follow-up. The authors amplified TCR beta CDR3 regions from RNA transcripts. Second-round multiplex PCR came after a first-round RT-PCR that employed HTBI primers. In TCRdb, the multiplex PCR reads were re-called with MiXCR into one record per CDR3 protein. The sample comprises about 25,000 distinct CDR3 sequences, roughly 50% of which are singletons, and under 8.5% rests with the top ten. The material sequenced was peripheral blood. The sequence came from an adult woman with stable Graves' hyperthyroidism.

The CDR3 protein is CATGGGSNQPQHF. CDR3 nucleotide sequence: TGTGCCACGGGGGGGGGTAGCAATCAGCCCCAGCATTTT. The chain carries TRBV19 and TRBJ1-5, with D perhaps matching TRBD1 (5 bases). This CDR3 has 13 amino acids. CDR1 is LNHDA, CDR2 SQIVND, per germline (reference sequence). Trimming cost V 10 bases and J 0 bases, with 10 bases left between them. Full variable domain (outside the CDR3, taken from reference TRBV19 and TRBJ1-5): DGGITQSPKYLFRKEGQNVTLSCEQNLNHDAMYWYRQDPGQGLRLIYYSQIVNDFQKGDIAEGYSVSREKKESFPLTVTSAQKNPTAFYLCATGGGSNQPQHFGDGTRLSIL.